The 4 T cell receptor beta chains reported below all come from one sample, sequenced in a study of identical twins. TCRdb processed the 5' RACE reads anew with MiXCR; each CDR3 protein has one entry. The sample yields around 570,000 distinct CDR3 sequences, approximately 10% seen once. The sample was also reused in another study, on yellow fever vaccine responses in identical twins.

Sequenced sample: PBMCs. These receptor sequences come from a woman under 30 in good health.

This clonotype was counted many times. The gene calls are TRBV27 and TRBJ1-1; D not certain. Trimming took off 3 bases at V and 0 bases at J, with 5 bases between the two ends. This CDR3 contains 13 residues. Germline loops: CDR1 MNHEY, CDR2 SMNVEV (reference sequence). In nucleotides, the CDR3 is TGTGCCAGCAGTTTTCAGGTGAACACTGAAGCTTTCTTT. Its translation is CASSFQVNTEAFF.

This clonotype was seen repeatedly, ten times or more. The DNA for the CDR3 is TGTGCCAGCAGCTTAGCTAGCGGGGAGTTCAATGAGCAGTTCTTC. This encodes CASSLASGEFNEQFF. The chain carries TRBV11-2 and TRBJ2-1; 9 bases fit TRBD2. Germline CDR1 reads SGHAT; CDR2 reads FQNNGV. This CDR3 has 15 amino acids. The trim removed 1 base at V and 6 bases at J, leaving 4 bases unmatched.

The rearrangement joins TRBV6-6 to TRBJ2-3, with D maybe TRBD1 (5 bases). Germline CDR1 is MNHNY and CDR2 is SVGAGI (reference sequence). The CDR3 has 13 amino acids. Trimming took off 2 bases at V and 5 bases at J, with 8 bases between the two ends. The CDR3 loop is CASSYDSLDTQYF. In DNA, the CDR3 is TGTGCCAGCAGTTACGACAGCCTAGATACGCAGTATTTT.

This clonotype has only a few counts. This chain connects TRBV30 to TRBJ2-1; D gene uncertain. Germline assignment: CDR1 GTSNPN and CDR2 SVGIG (reference sequence). V dropped 3 bases and J dropped 5 bases, with 8 bases sitting between them. This CDR3 contains 12 residues. The CDR3 sequence: CAWSVGHNEQFF. In DNA form, the CDR3 reads TGTGCCTGGAGCGTTGGACACAATGAGCAGTTCTTC.